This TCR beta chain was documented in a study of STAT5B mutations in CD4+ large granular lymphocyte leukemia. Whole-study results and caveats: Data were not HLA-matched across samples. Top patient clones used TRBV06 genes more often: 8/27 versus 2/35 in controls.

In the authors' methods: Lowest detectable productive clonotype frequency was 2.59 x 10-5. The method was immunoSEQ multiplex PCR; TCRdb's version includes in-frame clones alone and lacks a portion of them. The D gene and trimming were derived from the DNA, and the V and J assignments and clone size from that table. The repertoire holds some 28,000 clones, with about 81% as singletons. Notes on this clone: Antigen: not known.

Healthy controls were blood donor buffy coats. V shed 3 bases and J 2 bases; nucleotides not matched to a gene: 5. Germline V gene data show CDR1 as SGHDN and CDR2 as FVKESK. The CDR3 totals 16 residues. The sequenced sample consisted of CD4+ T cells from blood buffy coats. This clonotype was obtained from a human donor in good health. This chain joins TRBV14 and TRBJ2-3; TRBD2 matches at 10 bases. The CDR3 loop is CASSQGLALNTDTQYF. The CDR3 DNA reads TGTGCCAGCAGCCAGGGACTAGCGCTCAACACAGATACGCAGTATTTT.